This TCR beta chain was sequenced during a study of post-analysis software for immune sequencing data. Tagging with unique molecular identifiers was a feature of the TCR beta cDNA libraries. TCRdb reprocessed the PCR reads with MiXCR, giving one entry per CDR3 protein. The table shows approximately 460,000 distinct CDR3 sequences, with approximately 45% occurring only once. Overall study findings and caveats: Strong co-clustering by F measure was seen for same-batch samples.

This clonotype has more than one count but fewer than ten. Its antigen is undetermined. The clonotype originates from a girl aged 5-17 years with multiple sclerosis. Sequenced input: blood.

CDR3 in amino acids: CASSLVAGWQETQYF. The CDR3 nucleotides are TGTGCCAGCAGCTTAGTGGCAGGGTGGCAAGAGACCCAGTACTTC. The chain links TRBV7-2 to TRBJ2-5; tentatively, D is TRBD1 (5 bases). The CDR3 has 15 amino acids. Trimming took 1 base from V and 2 from J, leaving 11 bases between them. From germline, CDR1 is SGHTA and CDR2 FQGNSA.